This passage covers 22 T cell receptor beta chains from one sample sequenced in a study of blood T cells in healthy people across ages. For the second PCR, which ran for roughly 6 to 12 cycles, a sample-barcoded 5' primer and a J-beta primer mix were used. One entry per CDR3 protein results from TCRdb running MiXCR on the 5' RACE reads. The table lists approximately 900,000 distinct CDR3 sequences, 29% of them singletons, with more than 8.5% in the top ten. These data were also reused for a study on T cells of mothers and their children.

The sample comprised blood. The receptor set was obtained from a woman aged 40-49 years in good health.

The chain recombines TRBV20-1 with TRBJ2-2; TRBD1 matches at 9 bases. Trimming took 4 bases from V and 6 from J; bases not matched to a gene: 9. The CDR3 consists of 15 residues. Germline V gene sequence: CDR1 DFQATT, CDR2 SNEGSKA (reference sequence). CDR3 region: CSAKNRDRDSGELFF. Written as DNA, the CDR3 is TGCAGTGCTAAAAACCGGGACAGGGATTCCGGGGAGCTGTTTTTT.

DNA of the CDR3: TGTGCCAGCAAGGCGGGGACAAACGCCAACGAGCAGTACTTC. This gives the protein CASKAGTNANEQYF. The genes are TRBV27 and TRBJ2-7, with D perhaps matching TRBD1 or TRBD2 (6 bases each). The V gene lost 7 bases and the J gene lost 5 bases, with 18 bases spanning the gap. This CDR3 comprises 14 residues. Germline-derived CDR1 and CDR2 are MNHEY and SMNVEV (reference sequence).

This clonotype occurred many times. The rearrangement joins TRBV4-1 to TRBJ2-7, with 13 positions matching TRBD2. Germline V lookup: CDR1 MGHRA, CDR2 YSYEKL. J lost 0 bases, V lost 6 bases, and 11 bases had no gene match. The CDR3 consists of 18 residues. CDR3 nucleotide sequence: TGCGCCAGCAGTCGTTCACCGGGACTAGCGGGGAGCTCCTACGAGCAGTACTTC. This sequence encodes CASSRSPGLAGSSYEQYF.

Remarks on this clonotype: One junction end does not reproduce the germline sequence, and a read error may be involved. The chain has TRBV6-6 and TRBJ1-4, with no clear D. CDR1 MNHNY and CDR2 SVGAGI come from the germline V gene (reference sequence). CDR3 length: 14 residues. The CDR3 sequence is CANSQRVENEKLFF. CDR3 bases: TGTGCCAACAGTCAACGGGTAGAAAATGAAAAACTGTTTTTT.

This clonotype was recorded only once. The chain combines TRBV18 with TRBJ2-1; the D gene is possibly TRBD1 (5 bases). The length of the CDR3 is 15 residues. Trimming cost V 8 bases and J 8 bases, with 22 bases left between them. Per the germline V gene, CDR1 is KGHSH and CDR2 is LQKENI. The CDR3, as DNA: TGTGCCAGCAGCCCCCTAGGGCAGGGAAGGGATGAGCAGTTCTTC. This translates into CASSPLGQGRDEQFF.

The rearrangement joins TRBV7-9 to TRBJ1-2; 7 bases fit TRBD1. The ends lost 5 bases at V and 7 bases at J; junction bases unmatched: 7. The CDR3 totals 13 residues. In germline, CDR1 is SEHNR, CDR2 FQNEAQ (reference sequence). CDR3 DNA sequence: TGTGCCAGCAGCGGAACTAACAGGGGTGGCTACACCTTC. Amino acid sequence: CASSGTNRGGYTF.

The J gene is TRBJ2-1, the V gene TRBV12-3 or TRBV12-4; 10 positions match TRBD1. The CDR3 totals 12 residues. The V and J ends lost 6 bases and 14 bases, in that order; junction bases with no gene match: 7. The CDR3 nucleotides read TGTGCCAGCAGGGGGACAGGGGATGTGGAGTTCTTC. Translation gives CASRGTGDVEFF.

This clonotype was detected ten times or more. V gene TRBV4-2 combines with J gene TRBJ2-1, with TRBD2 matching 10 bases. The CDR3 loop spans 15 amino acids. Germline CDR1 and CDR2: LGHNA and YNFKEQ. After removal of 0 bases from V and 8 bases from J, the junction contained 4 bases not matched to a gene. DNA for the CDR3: TGTGCCAGCAGCCAAGAAACTAGCGGGGCGTATGAGCAGTTCTTC. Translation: CASSQETSGAYEQFF.

The CDR3 is CASSDSTRNTQYF. The CDR3 nucleotides are TGTGCCAGCAGTGACTCGACGAGAAATACGCAGTATTTT. The chain links TRBV6-4 to TRBJ2-3; no clear D. Germline-derived CDR1 and CDR2 are MRHNA and SNTAGT. The V end lost 0 bases, the J end lost 7 bases, and 8 bases lay between the germline ends. This CDR3 spans 13 amino acids.

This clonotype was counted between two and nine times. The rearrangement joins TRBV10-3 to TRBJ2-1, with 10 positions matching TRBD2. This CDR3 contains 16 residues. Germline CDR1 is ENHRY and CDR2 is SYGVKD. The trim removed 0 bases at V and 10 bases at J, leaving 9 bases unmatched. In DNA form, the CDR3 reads TGTGCCATCAGTGAGTCAGCGGGGGGGCCCTCGGGGGAGCAGTTCTTC. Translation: CAISESAGGPSGEQFF.

The CDR3 reads CASSLGPGSQPQHF. The DNA of the CDR3 is TGCGCCAGCAGCTTGGGGCCGGGGAGTCAGCCCCAGCATTTT. This chain uses TRBV5-1 with TRBJ1-5; D remains ambiguous. The CDR3 totals 14 residues. V gave up 0 bases and J gave up 6 bases, with 10 bases separating them. Germline CDR1 and CDR2: SGHRS and YFSETQ.

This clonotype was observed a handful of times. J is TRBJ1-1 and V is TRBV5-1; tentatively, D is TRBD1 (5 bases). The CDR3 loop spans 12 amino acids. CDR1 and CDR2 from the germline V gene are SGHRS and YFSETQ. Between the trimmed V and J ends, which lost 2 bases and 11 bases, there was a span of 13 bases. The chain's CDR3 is CASSFEGRPAFF. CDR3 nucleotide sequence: TGCGCCAGCAGCTTTGAGGGGCGTCCCGCTTTCTTT.

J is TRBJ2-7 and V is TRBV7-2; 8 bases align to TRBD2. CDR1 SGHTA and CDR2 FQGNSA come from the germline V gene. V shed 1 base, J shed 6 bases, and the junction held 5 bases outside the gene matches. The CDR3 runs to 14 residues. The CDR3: CASSLDGLAIEQYF. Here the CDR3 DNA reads TGTGCCAGCAGCTTAGATGGACTAGCTATCGAGCAGTACTTC.

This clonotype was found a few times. The DNA for the CDR3 is TGTGCCAGCAGCTTACTGGGACAGGGGCGGAATCAGCCCCAGCATTTT. This translates into CASSLLGQGRNQPQHF. This chain joins TRBV5-6 and TRBJ1-5; 10 bases fit TRBD1. With V trimmed by 2 bases and J by 4 bases, 6 bases remained unmatched. The CDR3 contains 16 residues. Germline V gene sequence: CDR1 SGHDT, CDR2 YYEEEE.

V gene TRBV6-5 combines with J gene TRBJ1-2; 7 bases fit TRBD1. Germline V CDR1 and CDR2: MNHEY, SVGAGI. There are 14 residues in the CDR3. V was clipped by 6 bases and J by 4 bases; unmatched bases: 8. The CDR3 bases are TGTGCCAGCAGCTCTGGACAGGCTTCCTATGGCTACACCTTC. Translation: CASSSGQASYGYTF.

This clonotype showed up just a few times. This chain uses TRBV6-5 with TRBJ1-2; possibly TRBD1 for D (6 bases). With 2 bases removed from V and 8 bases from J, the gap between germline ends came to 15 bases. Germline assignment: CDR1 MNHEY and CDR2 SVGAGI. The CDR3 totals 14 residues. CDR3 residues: CASSYARGQGGYTF. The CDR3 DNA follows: TGTGCCAGCAGTTACGCCCGGGGGCAGGGCGGCTACACCTTC.

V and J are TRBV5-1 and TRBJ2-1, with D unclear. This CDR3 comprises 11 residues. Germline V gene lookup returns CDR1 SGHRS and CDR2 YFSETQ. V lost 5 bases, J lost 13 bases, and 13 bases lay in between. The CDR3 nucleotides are TGCGCCAGCAGTACGGCAGGAACCCAGTTCTTC. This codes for CASSTAGTQFF. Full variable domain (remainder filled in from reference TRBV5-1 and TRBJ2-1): KAGVTQTPRYLIKTRGQQVTLSCSPISGHRSVSWYQQTPGQGLQFLFEYFSETQRNKGNFPGRFSGRQFSNSRSEMNVSTLELGDSALYLCASSTAGTQFFGPGTRLTVL.

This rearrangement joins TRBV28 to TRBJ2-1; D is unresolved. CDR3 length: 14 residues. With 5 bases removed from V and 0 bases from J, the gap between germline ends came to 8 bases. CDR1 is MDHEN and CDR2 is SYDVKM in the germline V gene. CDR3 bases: TGTGCCAGCAGTCACGTCCGCTCCTACAATGAGCAGTTCTTC. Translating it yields CASSHVRSYNEQFF.

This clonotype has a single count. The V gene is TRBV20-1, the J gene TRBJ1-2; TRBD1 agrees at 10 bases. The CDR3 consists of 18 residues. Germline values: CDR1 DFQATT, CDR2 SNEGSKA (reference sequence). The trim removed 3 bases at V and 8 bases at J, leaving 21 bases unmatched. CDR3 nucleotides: TGCAGTGCTAGCGATTCCGGACTGGGGACAGGGGTTGGTATCGGCTACACCTTC. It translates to CSASDSGLGTGVGIGYTF.

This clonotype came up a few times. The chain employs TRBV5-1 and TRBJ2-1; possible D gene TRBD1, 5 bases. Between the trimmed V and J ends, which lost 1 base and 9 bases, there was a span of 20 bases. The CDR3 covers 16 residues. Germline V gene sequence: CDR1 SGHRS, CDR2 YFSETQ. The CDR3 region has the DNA TGCGCCAGCAGCTTGTATGGGGCGTTAGATGATGGTGAGCAGTTCTTC. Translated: CASSLYGALDDGEQFF.

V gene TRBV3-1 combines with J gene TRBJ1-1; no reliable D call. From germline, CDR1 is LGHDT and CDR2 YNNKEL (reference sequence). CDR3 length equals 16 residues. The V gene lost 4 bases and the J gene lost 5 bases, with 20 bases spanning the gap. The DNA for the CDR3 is TGTGCCAGCAGCCCGAAAACTCAAAAACTGGGTACTGAAGCTTTCTTT. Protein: CASSPKTQKLGTEAFF. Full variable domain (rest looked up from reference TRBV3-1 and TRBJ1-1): DTAVSQTPKYLVTQMGNDKSIKCEQNLGHDTMYWYKQDSKKFLKIMFSYNNKELIINETVPNRFSPKSPDKAHLNLHINSLELGDSAVYFCASSPKTQKLGTEAFFGQGTRLTVV.

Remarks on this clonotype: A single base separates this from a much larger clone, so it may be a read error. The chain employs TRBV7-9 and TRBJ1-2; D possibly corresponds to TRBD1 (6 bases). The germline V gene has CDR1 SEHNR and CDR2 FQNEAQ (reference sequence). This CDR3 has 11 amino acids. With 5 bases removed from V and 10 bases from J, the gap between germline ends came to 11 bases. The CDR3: CASSPAGVYTF. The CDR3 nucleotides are TGTGCCAGCAGCCCCGCAGGGGTCTACACCTTC.